This TCR beta chain was retrieved from a study of cytomegalovirus exposure and HLA in healthy donors. It was with 60 Vbeta and 13 Jbeta primers that the PCR ran. Method: immunoSEQ multiplex PCR; TCRdb's copy keeps in-frame clones and lacks some. The sample lists approximately 85,000 clones, approximately 80% seen once, with about 30% in the top ten. Per germline, CDR1 SGHKS and CDR2 YYEKEE (reference sequence). This CDR3 has 14 amino acids. Trimming removed 3 bases from V and 4 bases from J; junction bases left unmatched: 6. This receptor was identified in a man aged 45-65 years in good health and CMV-seropositive. V is TRBV5-5 and J is TRBJ1-1; TRBD1 matches 7 bases. The sequenced sample consisted of PBMCs. The CDR3 loop reads CASSSGQVGTEAFF. The CDR3 DNA reads TGTGCCAGCAGCTCAGGACAGGTCGGCACTGAAGCTTTCTTT.